The entry below describes one T cell receptor (beta chain). The repertoire was sequenced with immunoSEQ multiplex PCR; TCRdb's copy has only in-frame clones and lacks some. The sample holds some 80,000 clones, about 94% seen once. V dropped 0 bases and J dropped 2 bases, with 15 bases sitting between them. The CDR3 has 17 amino acids. CDR1 LNHDA and CDR2 SQIVND come from the germline V gene (reference sequence). The data are from a study of OX40 agonist ivuxolimab in advanced cancers. V gene TRBV19 combines with J gene TRBJ2-3; tentatively, D is TRBD2 (6 bases). Source: CD4+ or CD8+ T cells sorted from blood, taken in a trial of the OX40 agonist ivuxolimab. The receptor was derived from an adult with an advanced solid tumor such as melanoma, head and neck, liver or kidney cancer. The CDR3 sequence: CASSIDLRAGLTDTQYF. Written as DNA, the CDR3 is TGTGCCAGTAGTATAGACCTACGAGCGGGCCTCACAGATACGCAGTATTTT. Drawing the rest from reference TRBV19 and TRBJ2-3, the complete variable domain is DGGITQSPKYLFRKEGQNVTLSCEQNLNHDAMYWYRQDPGQGLRLIYYSQIVNDFQKGDIAEGYSVSREKKESFPLTVTSAQKNPTAFYLCASSIDLRAGLTDTQYFGPGTRLTVL.